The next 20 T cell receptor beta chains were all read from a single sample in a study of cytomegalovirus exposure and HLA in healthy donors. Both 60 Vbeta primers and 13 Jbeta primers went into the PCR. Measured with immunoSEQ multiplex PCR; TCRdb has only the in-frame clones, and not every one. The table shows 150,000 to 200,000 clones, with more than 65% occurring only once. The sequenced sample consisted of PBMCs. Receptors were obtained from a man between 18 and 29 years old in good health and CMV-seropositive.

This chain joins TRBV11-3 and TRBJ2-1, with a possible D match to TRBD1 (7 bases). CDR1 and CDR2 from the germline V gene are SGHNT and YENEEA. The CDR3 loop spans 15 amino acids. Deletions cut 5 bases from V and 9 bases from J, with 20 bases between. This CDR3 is CASSPERQGLGEQFF. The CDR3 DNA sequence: TGTGCCAGCAGCCCCGAACGACAGGGACTCGGTGAGCAGTTCTTC.

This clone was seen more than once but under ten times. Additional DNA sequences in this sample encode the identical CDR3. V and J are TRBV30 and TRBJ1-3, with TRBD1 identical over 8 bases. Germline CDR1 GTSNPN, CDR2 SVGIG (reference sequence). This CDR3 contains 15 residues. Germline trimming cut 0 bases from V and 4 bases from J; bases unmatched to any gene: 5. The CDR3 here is CAWSVGGTGGNTIYF. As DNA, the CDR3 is TGTGCCTGGAGTGTAGGGGGGACAGGCGGAAACACCATATATTTT. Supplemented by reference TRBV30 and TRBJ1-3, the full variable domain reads SQTIHQWPATLVQPVGSPLSLECTVEGTSNPNLYWYRQAAGRGLQLLFYSVGIGQISSEVPQNLSASRPQDRQFILSSKKLLLSDSGFYLCAWSVGGTGGNTIYFGEGSWLTVV.

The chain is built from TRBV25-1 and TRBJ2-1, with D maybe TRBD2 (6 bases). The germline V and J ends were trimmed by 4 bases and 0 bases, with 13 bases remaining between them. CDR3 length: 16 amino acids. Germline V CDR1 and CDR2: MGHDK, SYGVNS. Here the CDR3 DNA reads TGTGCCAGCAGTGGACCCGGGGGAAGCTCCTACAATGAGCAGTTCTTC. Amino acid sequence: CASSGPGGSSYNEQFF.

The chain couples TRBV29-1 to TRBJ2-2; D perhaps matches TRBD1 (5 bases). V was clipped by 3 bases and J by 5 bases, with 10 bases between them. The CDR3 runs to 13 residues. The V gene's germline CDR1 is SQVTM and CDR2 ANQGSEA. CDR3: CSVEAGRTGELFF. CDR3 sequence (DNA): TGCAGCGTTGAGGCAGGGCGGACCGGGGAGCTGTTTTTT.

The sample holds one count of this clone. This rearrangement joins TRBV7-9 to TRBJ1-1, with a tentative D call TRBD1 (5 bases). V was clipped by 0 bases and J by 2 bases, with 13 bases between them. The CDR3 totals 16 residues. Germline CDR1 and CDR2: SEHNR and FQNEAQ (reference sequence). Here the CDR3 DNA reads TGTGCCAGCAGCTTAGCTCCAGGGAACGTAAACACTGAAGCTTTCTTT. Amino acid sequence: CASSLAPGNVNTEAFF. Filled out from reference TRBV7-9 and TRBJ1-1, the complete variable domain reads DTGVSQNPRHKITKRGQNVTFRCDPISEHNRLYWYRQTLGQGPEFLTYFQNEAQLEKSRLLSDRFSAERPKGSFSTLEIQRTEQGDSAMYLCASSLAPGNVNTEAFFGQGTRLTVV.

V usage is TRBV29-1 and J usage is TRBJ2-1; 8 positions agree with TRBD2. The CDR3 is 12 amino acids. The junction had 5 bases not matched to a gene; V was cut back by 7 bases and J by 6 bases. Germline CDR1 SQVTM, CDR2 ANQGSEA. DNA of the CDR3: TGCAGCGCCGGGGGGGGTTCCAATGAGCAGTTCTTC. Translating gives CSAGGGSNEQFF.

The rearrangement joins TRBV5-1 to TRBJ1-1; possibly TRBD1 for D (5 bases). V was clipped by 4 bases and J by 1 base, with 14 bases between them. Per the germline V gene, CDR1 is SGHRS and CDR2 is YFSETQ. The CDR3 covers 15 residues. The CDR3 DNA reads TGCGCCAGCAGCACTAGCTGGACATCGAACACTGAAGCTTTCTTT. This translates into CASSTSWTSNTEAFF.

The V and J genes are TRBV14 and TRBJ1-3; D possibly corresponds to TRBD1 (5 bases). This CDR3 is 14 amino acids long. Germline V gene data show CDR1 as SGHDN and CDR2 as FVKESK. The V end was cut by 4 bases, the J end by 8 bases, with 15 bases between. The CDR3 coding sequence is TGTGCCAGCAGCCCCACTATACAGGTGGACACCATATATTTT. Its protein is CASSPTIQVDTIYF.

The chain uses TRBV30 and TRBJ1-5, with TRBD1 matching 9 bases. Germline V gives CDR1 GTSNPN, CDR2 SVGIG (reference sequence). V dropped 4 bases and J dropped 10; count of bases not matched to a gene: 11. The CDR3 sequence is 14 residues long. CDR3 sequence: CAWKSDRGSGPQHF. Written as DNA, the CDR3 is TGTGCCTGGAAAAGTGACAGGGGGTCAGGACCCCAGCATTTT.

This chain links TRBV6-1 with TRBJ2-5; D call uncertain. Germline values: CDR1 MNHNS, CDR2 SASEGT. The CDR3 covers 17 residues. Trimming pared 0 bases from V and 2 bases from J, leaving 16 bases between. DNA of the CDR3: TGTGCCAGCAGTGAAGCGCTAGTTTACGAATATCAAGAGACCCAGTACTTC. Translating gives CASSEALVYEYQETQYF.

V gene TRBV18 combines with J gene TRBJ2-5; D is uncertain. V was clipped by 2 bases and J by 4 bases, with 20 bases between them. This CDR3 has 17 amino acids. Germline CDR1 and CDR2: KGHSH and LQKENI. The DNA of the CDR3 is TGTGCCAGCTCACCAGGATTGAGGAACGGGTATGGAGAGACCCAGTACTTC. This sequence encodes CASSPGLRNGYGETQYF.

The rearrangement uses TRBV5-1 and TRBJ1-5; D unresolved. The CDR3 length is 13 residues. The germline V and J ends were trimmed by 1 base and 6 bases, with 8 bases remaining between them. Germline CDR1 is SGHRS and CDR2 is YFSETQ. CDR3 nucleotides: TGCGCCAGCAGCTTGTCGAGTGGTCAGCCCCAGCATTTT. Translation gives CASSLSSGQPQHF.

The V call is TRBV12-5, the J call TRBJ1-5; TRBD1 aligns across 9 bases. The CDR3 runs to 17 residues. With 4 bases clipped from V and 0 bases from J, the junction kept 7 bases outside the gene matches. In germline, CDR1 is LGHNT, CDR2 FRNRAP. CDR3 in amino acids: CASGSGTGTNSNQPQHF. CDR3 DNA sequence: TGTGCTAGTGGTTCCGGGACAGGGACAAATAGCAATCAGCCCCAGCATTTT.

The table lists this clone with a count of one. The CDR3 loop is CAWSSFRRGAEAFF. For the CDR3, the DNA is TGTGCCTGGAGTTCTTTCCGCCGGGGGGCTGAAGCTTTCTTT. The chain couples TRBV30 to TRBJ1-1, with D perhaps matching TRBD1 (5 bases). Germline-derived CDR1 and CDR2 are GTSNPN and SVGIG (reference sequence). The length of the CDR3 is 14 residues. Trimming stripped 2 bases from V and 6 bases from J, with 16 bases between. Together with reference TRBV30 and TRBJ1-1, the CDR3 gives the full variable domain: SQTIHQWPATLVQPVGSPLSLECTVEGTSNPNLYWYRQAAGRGLQLLFYSVGIGQISSEVPQNLSASRPQDRQFILSSKKLLLSDSGFYLCAWSSFRRGAEAFFGQGTRLTVV.

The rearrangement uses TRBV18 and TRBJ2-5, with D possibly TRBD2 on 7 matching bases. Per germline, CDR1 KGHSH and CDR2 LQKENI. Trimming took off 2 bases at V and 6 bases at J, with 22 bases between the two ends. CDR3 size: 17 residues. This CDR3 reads CASSPSDGGGLGKTQYF. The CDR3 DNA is TGTGCCAGCTCACCATCTGATGGCGGGGGCCTCGGAAAGACCCAGTACTTC.

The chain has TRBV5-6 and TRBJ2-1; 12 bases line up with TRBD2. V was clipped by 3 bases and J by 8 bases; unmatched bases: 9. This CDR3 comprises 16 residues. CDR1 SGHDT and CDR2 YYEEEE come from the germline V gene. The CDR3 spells CASSSQTSGRWDEQFF. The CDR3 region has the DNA TGTGCCAGCAGCTCCCAGACTAGCGGGAGATGGGATGAGCAGTTCTTC.

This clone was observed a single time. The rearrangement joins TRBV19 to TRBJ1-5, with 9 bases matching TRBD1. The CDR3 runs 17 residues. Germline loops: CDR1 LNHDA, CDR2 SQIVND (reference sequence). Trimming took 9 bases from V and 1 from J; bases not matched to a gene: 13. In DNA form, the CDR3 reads TGTGCCAGCAGACCCCGATCCGGGACAGGGAGCAATCAGCCCCAGCATTTT. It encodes CASRPRSGTGSNQPQHF.

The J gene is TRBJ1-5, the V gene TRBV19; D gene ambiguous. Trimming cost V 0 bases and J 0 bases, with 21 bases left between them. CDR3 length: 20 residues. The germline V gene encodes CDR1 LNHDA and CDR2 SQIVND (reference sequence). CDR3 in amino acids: CASSIDDPPLREYSNQPQHF. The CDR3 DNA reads TGTGCCAGTAGTATAGACGATCCCCCCCTGAGGGAGTATAGCAATCAGCCCCAGCATTTT.

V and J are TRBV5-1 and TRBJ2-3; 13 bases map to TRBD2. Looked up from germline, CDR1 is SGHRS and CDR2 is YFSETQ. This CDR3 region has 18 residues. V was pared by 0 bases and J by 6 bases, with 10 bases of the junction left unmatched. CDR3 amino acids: CASSLARTSGGTTDTQYF. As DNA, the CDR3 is TGCGCCAGCAGCTTGGCCAGGACTAGCGGGGGTACAACGGATACGCAGTATTTT. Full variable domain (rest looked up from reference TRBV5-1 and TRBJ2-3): KAGVTQTPRYLIKTRGQQVTLSCSPISGHRSVSWYQQTPGQGLQFLFEYFSETQRNKGNFPGRFSGRQFSNSRSEMNVSTLELGDSALYLCASSLARTSGGTTDTQYFGPGTRLTVL.

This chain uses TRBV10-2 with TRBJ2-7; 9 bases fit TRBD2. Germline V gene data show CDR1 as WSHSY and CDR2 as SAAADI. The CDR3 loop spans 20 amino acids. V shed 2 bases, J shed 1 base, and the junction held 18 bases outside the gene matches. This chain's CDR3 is CASSEPRSSGITTGSYEQYV. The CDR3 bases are TGCGCCAGCAGTGAGCCGAGGTCTAGCGGGATTACCACTGGTTCCTACGAGCAGTACGTC.